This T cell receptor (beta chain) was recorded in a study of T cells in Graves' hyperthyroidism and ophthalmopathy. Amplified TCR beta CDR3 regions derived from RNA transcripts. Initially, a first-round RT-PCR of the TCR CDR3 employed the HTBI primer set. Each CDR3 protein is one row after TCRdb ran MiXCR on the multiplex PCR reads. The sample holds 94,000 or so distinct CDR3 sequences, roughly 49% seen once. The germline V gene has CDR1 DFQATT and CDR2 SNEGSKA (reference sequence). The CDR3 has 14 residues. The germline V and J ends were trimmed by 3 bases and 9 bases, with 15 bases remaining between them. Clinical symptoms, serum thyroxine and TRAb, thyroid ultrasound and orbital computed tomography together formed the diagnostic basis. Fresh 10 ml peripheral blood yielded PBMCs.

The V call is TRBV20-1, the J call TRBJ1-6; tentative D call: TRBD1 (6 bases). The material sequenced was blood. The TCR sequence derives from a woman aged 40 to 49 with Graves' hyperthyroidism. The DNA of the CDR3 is TGCAGTGCTAGGTTGGCAGGGGCAACTTCACCCCTCCACTTT. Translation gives CSARLAGATSPLHF.